Listed below are T cell receptor beta chains from one sample, sequenced in a study of metastatic and nonmetastatic thyroid tumors. TCRdb recomputed clones from the PCR reads via MiXCR. Here the sample spans 25,000 to 35,000 clones, about 32% being singletons. Sequencing input: blood. Receptors originate from a female donor with papillary thyroid cancer or a benign thyroid nodule (not recorded which). Some clones in this sample may be carry-over from other donors' samples. CDR3s include the opening cysteine and the closing phenylalanine or tryptophan. Each record gives: clone size, J gene, V gene, D gene, CDR3 DNA, CDR3 protein. The D gene is left open where the match is weak. Clone size, where shown, is once, few, many, or a class for clones that have expanded.

>.|TRBJ2-2|TRBV3-1|TRBD2
TGTGCCAGCAGCCAAACAAGCGGGAGAAACAGCTGGGAGCTGTTTTTT
CASSQTSGRNSWELFF
>.|TRBJ1-2|TRBV28|.
TGTGCCAGGAGTGCCCTAACAGGGATCTATGGCTACACCTTC
CARSALTGIYGYTF
>few|TRBJ1-2|TRBV24-1|.
TGTGCCACCAGTGATTTGACGGCAGGCTGGTATGGCTACACCTTT
CATSDLTAGWYGYTF
>many|TRBJ1-3|TRBV18|TRBD1
TGTGCCAGCTCACCGGTCGACAGGGGTAGCTCCGGAAACACCATATATTTT
CASSPVDRGSSGNTIYF
>.|TRBJ1-5|TRBV4-1|TRBD1
TGCGCCAGCAGCCAAGATGGGCAGGGGGGTCAGCCCCAGCATTTT
CASSQDGQGGQPQHF
>few|TRBJ2-7|TRBV6-1|TRBD2
TGTGCCAGCATCGGGACTAGCGGGTACGAACAGTACTTC
CASIGTSGYEQYF
>.|TRBJ2-2|TRBV6-1|.
TGTGCCAGCAGTCATTGCCGAGAGAACACCGGGGAGCTGTTTTTT
CASSHCRENTGELFF
>many|TRBJ1-2|TRBV5-1|.
TGCGCCAGCAGCTTGGACACAAACTATGGCTACACCTTC
CASSLDTNYGYTF
>.|TRBJ1-6|TRBV4-1|TRBD1
TGCGCCAGCAGCCAAGGACAGGGAAATTCACCCCTCCACTTT
CASSQGQGNSPLHF
>.|TRBJ2-6|TRBV10-3|.
TGTGGCATCAGTGAGTCGGCTGGCTCTGTGGCCAACGTCCTGACTTTC
CGISESAGSVANVLTF
>few|TRBJ2-7|TRBV27|.
TGTGTCAGCAGTTTCCTTGTGAGGGATGGCAACGAGCAGTACTTC
CVSSFLVRDGNEQYF
>many|TRBJ2-1|TRBV20-1|.
TGCAGTGCTAGAGGAGGTAGCGGATACAATGAGCAGTTCTTC
CSARGGSGYNEQFF
>.|TRBJ1-5|TRBV19|.
TGTGCCAGTAGTATGGTCAGGGGCAATCAGCCCCAGCATTTT
CASSMVRGNQPQHF
>many|TRBJ1-2|TRBV7-9|.
TGTGCCAGCAGCACAACGGGAAGCCTATATGGCTACACCTTC
CASSTTGSLYGYTF
>few|TRBJ2-3|TRBV12-3/TRBV12-4|.
TGTGCCAGCAGTTTCAGCGGGAGCACAGATACGCAGTATTTT
CASSFSGSTDTQYF
>.|TRBJ2-7|TRBV4-1|TRBD2
TGCGCCAGCAGCCGACCTGGACTAGCGGGTTCCTCCTACGAGCAGTACTTC
CASSRPGLAGSSYEQYF
>.|TRBJ1-3|TRBV19|TRBD1
TGTGCCAGTCAGGGGGACTGGTCTGGAAACACCATATATTTT
CASQGDWSGNTIYF
>few|TRBJ2-1|TRBV6-5|TRBD2
TGTGCCAGCAGTCCCTCGATAAGAAGCGGGAGCTACAATGAGCAGTTCTTC
CASSPSIRSGSYNEQFF
>many|TRBJ2-7|TRBV24-1|TRBD1
TGTGCCACCAGTGACCCCGGGACAGGCATGGGGGAGCAGTACTTC
CATSDPGTGMGEQYF
>.|TRBJ2-1|TRBV7-9|.
TGTGCCAGCAGCTTAGTGGGTAGCAACAATGAGCAGTTCTTC
CASSLVGSNNEQFF